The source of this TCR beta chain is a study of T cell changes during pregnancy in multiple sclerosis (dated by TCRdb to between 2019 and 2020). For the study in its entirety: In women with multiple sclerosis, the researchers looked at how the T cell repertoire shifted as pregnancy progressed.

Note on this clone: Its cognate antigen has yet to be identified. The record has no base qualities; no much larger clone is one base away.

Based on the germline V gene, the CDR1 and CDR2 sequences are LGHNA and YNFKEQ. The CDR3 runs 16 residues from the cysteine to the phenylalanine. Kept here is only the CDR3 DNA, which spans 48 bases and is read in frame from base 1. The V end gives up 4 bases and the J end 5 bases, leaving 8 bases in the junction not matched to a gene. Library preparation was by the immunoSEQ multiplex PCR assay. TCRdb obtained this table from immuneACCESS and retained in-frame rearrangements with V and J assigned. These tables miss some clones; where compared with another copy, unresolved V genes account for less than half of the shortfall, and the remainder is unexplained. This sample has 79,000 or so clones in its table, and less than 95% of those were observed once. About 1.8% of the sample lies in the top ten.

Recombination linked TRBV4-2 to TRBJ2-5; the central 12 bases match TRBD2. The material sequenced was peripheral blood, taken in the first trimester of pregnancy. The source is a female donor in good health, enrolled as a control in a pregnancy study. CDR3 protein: CASSRGRTSGEETQYF. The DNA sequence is TGTGCCAGCAGCCGAGGAAGGACTAGCGGGGAGGAGACCCAGTACTTC.